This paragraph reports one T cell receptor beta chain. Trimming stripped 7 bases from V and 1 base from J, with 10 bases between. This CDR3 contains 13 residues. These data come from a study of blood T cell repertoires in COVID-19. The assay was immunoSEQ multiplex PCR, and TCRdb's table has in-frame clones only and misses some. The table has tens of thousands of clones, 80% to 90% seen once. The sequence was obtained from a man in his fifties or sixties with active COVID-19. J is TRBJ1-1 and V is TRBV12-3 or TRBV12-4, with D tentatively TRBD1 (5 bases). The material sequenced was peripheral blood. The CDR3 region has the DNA TGTGCCAGCAAGGGGCTGGCGAACACTGAAGCTTTCTTT. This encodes CASKGLANTEAFF.